What follows are 31 T cell receptor beta chains derived from one specimen sequenced in a study of coeliac disease. Whole-study results and caveats: In active celiac disease, intraepithelial and lamina propria TRB and TRG repertoires were less clonal than controls.

Method: immunoSEQ multiplex PCR; TCRdb's copy keeps in-frame clones and lacks some. The sample contains 3,700 or so clones, roughly two thirds of which appear only once. Their antigens are not known. Material: intraepithelial lymphocytes from the gut. These receptors all come from a woman under 30 with active celiac disease.

The rearrangement links TRBV30 to TRBJ2-1, with D possibly TRBD2 on 6 matching bases. Germline V gene lookup returns CDR1 GTSNPN and CDR2 SVGIG (reference sequence). V lost 0 bases and J lost 7, with 7 bases in between. This CDR3 is 12 amino acids long. This CDR3 is CAWSVRGNEQFF. The CDR3 DNA follows: TGTGCCTGGAGTGTACGGGGGAATGAGCAGTTCTTC.

A single count supports this clone. An end of the junction does not agree with germline; a read error may underlie this. V usage is TRBV6-5 and J usage is TRBJ2-7; 8 nucleotides line up with TRBD2. The last part of the DNA fits TRBJ2-5 better; the J call may be wrong. CDR1 is MNHEY, CDR2 SVGAGI, per germline. The CDR3 is made up of 16 amino acids. The CDR3 coding sequence is TGTGCCAGCAGTTACTCGGGCGGGGGGCATCAAGGGACCCAGTACTTC. Translation gives CASSYSGGGHQGTQYF.

Here the CDR3 reads CASSPHREGVAKNIQYF. CDR3 DNA sequence: TGTGCCAGCAGCCCTCACAGGGAGGGGGTGGCCAAAAACATTCAGTACTTC. The gene calls are TRBV28 and TRBJ2-4; possible D gene TRBD2, 7 bases. The CDR3 sequence is 17 residues long. V lost 6 bases and J lost 1, with 19 bases in between. Germline CDR1 MDHEN, CDR2 SYDVKM.

This chain joins TRBV19 and TRBJ2-1; tentative D call: TRBD2 (5 bases). Germline CDR1 reads LNHDA; CDR2 reads SQIVND (reference sequence). CDR3 length: 13 residues. Trimming shortened V by 6 bases and J by 10 bases, and 16 bases separated the two germline ends. This chain's CDR3 is CASSQTASGEQFF. DNA of the CDR3: TGTGCCAGTAGCCAAACGGCAAGCGGCGAGCAGTTCTTC.

This chain uses TRBV5-4 with TRBJ2-3; 7 bases match TRBD1. V was pared by 4 bases and J by 0 bases, with 8 bases of the junction left unmatched. CDR3 length: 16 amino acids. CDR1 and CDR2 from the germline V gene are SGHNT and YYREEE (reference sequence). For the CDR3, the DNA is TGTGCCAGCAGCAAGGACAGGCTAGTGAGCACAGATACGCAGTATTTT. Its protein is CASSKDRLVSTDTQYF.

The chain joins TRBV10-3 to TRBJ1-5, with unresolved D. V was pared by 3 bases and J by 1 base, with 13 bases between. This CDR3 contains 16 residues. Germline V CDR1 and CDR2: ENHRY, SYGVKD. The CDR3 sequence is CAISEREGVSNQPQHF. In DNA, the CDR3 is TGTGCCATCAGTGAACGCGAGGGAGTCAGCAATCAGCCCCAGCATTTT.

This chain links TRBV19 with TRBJ1-2; 8 bases agree with TRBD1. V lost 6 bases and J lost 11; bases outside the gene matches: 14. The CDR3 consists of 14 residues. CDR1 and CDR2 from the germline V gene are LNHDA and SQIVND (reference sequence). CDR3 in amino acids: CASRLGQGGVGYTF. The CDR3 bases are TGTGCCAGTAGGCTCGGACAGGGCGGAGTAGGTTACACCTTC.

The chain employs TRBV7-9 and TRBJ2-7, with D possibly matching TRBD1 (7 bases). Germline CDR1 and CDR2: SEHNR and FQNEAQ (reference sequence). CDR3 size: 13 residues. The ends were cut back, 3 bases at V and 6 bases at J, with 12 bases in the middle. The CDR3 loop is CASSFQGDSEQYF. In nucleotides, the CDR3 is TGTGCCAGCAGCTTTCAGGGGGACTCCGAGCAGTACTTC.

V usage is TRBV27 and J usage is TRBJ2-7; 7 bases line up with TRBD1. The V gene's germline CDR1 is MNHEY and CDR2 SMNVEV (reference sequence). The CDR3 runs 14 residues. J gave up 3 bases and V 6 bases, and 8 bases lay outside the gene matches. CDR3 sequence (DNA): TGTGCCAGCAGCGTATTTACAGGGGACTACGAGCAGTACTTC. This codes for CASSVFTGDYEQYF.

The chain couples TRBV5-6 to TRBJ1-2; D unclear. The CDR3 has 13 residues. V was clipped by 4 bases and J by 4 bases, with 11 bases between them. CDR1 and CDR2 from the germline V gene are SGHDT and YYEEEE. CDR3 in amino acids: CASSPSGLYGYTF. The DNA of the CDR3 is TGTGCCAGCAGCCCCAGCGGCCTCTATGGCTACACCTTC. Variable domain in full (rest from reference TRBV5-6 and TRBJ1-2): DAGVTQSPTHLIKTRGQQVTLRCSPKSGHDTVSWYQQALGQGPQFIFQYYEEEERQRGNFPDRFSGHQFPNYSSELNVNALLLGDSALYLCASSPSGLYGYTFGSGTRLTVV.

This chain connects TRBV6-1 to TRBJ2-7, with 9 bases fitting TRBD1. The germline gives CDR1 MNHNS, CDR2 SASEGT. The V gene end was trimmed by 5 bases and the J gene end by 1 base; junction bases not matched to a gene: 6. The CDR3 covers 15 residues. Here the CDR3 reads CASSPRTGESYEQYF. CDR3 DNA sequence: TGTGCCAGCAGTCCACGGACAGGGGAGTCCTACGAGCAGTACTTC.

This clone appeared a few times. This chain joins TRBV7-8 and TRBJ1-5; D possibly corresponds to TRBD1 (6 bases). This CDR3 has 17 residues. V lost 5 bases, J lost 4 bases, and 21 bases lay in between. CDR1 and CDR2 from the germline V gene are SGHVS and FQNEAQ. The CDR3 loop is CASSLRRPDRFNQPQHF. The CDR3 DNA follows: TGTGCCAGCAGCCTACGTCGGCCCGACAGGTTTAATCAGCCCCAGCATTTT.

This clone ranks as large. This chain connects TRBV2 to TRBJ2-5, with 11 bases matching TRBD1. CDR3 length equals 17 residues. The germline V gene encodes CDR1 SNHLY and CDR2 FYNNEI. The ends lost 6 bases at V and 4 bases at J; junction bases unmatched: 13. CDR3 coding DNA: TGTGCCAGCAGGGCATGGGACAGGGGGTTTTGGGGAGAGACCCAGTACTTC. Amino acid sequence: CASRAWDRGFWGETQYF.

The chain joins TRBV2 to TRBJ1-4; 8 nucleotides match TRBD1. The V gene end was trimmed by 1 base and the J gene end by 0 bases; junction bases not matched to a gene: 7. The CDR3 has 18 amino acids. Germline-derived CDR1 and CDR2 are SNHLY and FYNNEI. The CDR3 DNA sequence: TGTGCCAGCAGTGAAGGGGGGGGACAGGATGCAACTAATGAAAAACTGTTTTTT. Its translation is CASSEGGGQDATNEKLFF.

This clone was seen more than once but under ten times. The rearrangement uses TRBV15 and TRBJ2-3, with D maybe TRBD2 (6 bases). The CDR3 length is 13 residues. V shed 7 bases and J shed 1 base, with 9 bases lying between them. The germline V gene encodes CDR1 LNHNV and CDR2 YYDKDF (reference sequence). CDR3: CATNTGGTDTQYF. The CDR3 nucleotides read TGTGCCACCAACACGGGGGGCACAGATACGCAGTATTTT.

This rearrangement joins TRBV2 to TRBJ1-6, with D possibly being TRBD1 (5 bases). From germline, CDR1 is SNHLY and CDR2 FYNNEI. Trimming removed 8 bases at V and 6 bases at J, with 14 bases between. The CDR3 totals 14 residues. CDR3 residues: CASSFQGPNSPLHF. CDR3 coding DNA: TGTGCCAGCTCTTTCCAGGGCCCTAATTCACCCCTCCACTTT.

In this sample, this clone turned up a few times. The chain has TRBV7-2 and TRBJ2-5, with D tentatively TRBD2 (6 bases). Trimming removed 2 bases from V and 2 bases from J, with 12 bases in between. Per germline, CDR1 SGHTA and CDR2 FQGNSA. The CDR3 has 15 amino acids. The CDR3 loop is CASSLFWEAQETQYF. CDR3 nucleotides: TGTGCCAGCAGCTTATTTTGGGAGGCTCAAGAGACCCAGTACTTC.

The rearrangement uses TRBV18 and TRBJ1-2; D is ambiguous. Trimming removed 3 bases from V and 4 bases from J, with 6 bases in between. There are 12 residues in the CDR3. Germline CDR1 reads KGHSH; CDR2 reads LQKENI. The CDR3 protein is CASSPDTYGYTF. The CDR3 DNA reads TGTGCCAGCTCACCCGACACCTATGGCTACACCTTC.

The chain links TRBV5-4 to TRBJ2-3, with TRBD2 matching 11 bases. This CDR3 has 16 residues. The germline CDR1 and CDR2 sequences are SGHNT and YYREEE (reference sequence). V trimming: 3 bases; J trimming: 1 base; junction bases outside the gene matches: 4. CDR3 DNA: TGTGCCAGCAGCTGGGGGGGACTAGCGGGCACAGATACGCAGTATTTT. Encoded protein: CASSWGGLAGTDTQYF.

The CDR3 DNA reads as TGCAGCGTTGGGGCGGGCATACCCACTGAAGCTTTCTTT. Translation gives CSVGAGIPTEAFF. The chain has TRBV29-1 and TRBJ1-1; D is uncertain. Germline values: CDR1 SQVTM, CDR2 ANQGSEA. V shed 4 bases and J shed 4 bases, with 13 bases lying between them. This CDR3 comprises 13 residues. The variable domain in full, with the rest retrieved from reference TRBV29-1 and TRBJ1-1, is SAVISQKPSRDICQRGTSLTIQCQVDSQVTMMFWYRQQPGQSLTLIATANQGSEATYESGFVIDKFPISRPNLTFSTLTVSNMSPEDSSIYLCSVGAGIPTEAFFGQGTRLTVV.

As DNA, the CDR3 is TGTGCCTGGGGAACCGGGACAGGGAGGAACAATGAGCAGTTCTTC. It translates to CAWGTGTGRNNEQFF. This chain uses TRBV30 with TRBJ2-1; 9 nucleotides agree with TRBD1. Trimming removed 5 bases from V and 5 bases from J; junction bases left unmatched: 10. Germline V gives CDR1 GTSNPN, CDR2 SVGIG (reference sequence). The CDR3 extends over 15 amino acids.

This clone was seen a single time. The chain couples TRBV7-8 to TRBJ2-7; TRBD2 might be the D (6 bases). Trimming shortened V by 5 bases and J by 3 bases, and 17 bases separated the two germline ends. The CDR3 length is 15 residues. Germline V gene data show CDR1 as SGHVS and CDR2 as FQNEAQ. The CDR3 DNA is TGTGCCAGCAGCCCCATGTCTGCGGGGTACTACGAGCAGTACGTC. Translation: CASSPMSAGYYEQYV.

The table lists this clone with a few counts. V and J are TRBV15 and TRBJ1-4; TRBD1 agrees at 10 bases. The CDR3 extends over 17 amino acids. CDR1 and CDR2 from the germline V gene are LNHNV and YYDKDF (reference sequence). V lost 5 bases, J lost 5 bases, and 11 bases stayed unmatched. The CDR3 sequence is CATSAGQGPLYNEKLFF. The CDR3 bases are TGTGCCACCAGCGCGGGACAGGGGCCTCTATACAATGAAAAACTGTTTTTT. The full variable domain, its missing parts supplied by reference TRBV15 and TRBJ1-4, is DAMVIQNPRYQVTQFGKPVTLSCSQTLNHNVMYWYQQKSSQAPKLLFHYYDKDFNNEADTPDNFQSRRPNTSFCFLDIRSPGLGDTAMYLCATSAGQGPLYNEKLFFGSGTQLSVL.

The chain combines TRBV18 with TRBJ1-2; D gene ambiguous. This CDR3 spans 16 amino acids. V lost 0 bases and J lost 5, with 16 bases in between. Germline CDR1 and CDR2: KGHSH and LQKENI. For the CDR3, the DNA is TGTGCCAGCTCACCACCCCGGTCCGGGAAAGAATATGGCTACACCTTC. Protein product: CASSPPRSGKEYGYTF.

This clone appeared a few times. The genes are TRBV5-6 and TRBJ1-2, with D unresolved. Between the trimmed V and J ends, which lost 1 base and 5 bases, there was a span of 9 bases. The CDR3 is 13 residues long. Germline CDR1 SGHDT, CDR2 YYEEEE. The CDR3 reads CASSLSQSYGYTF. In DNA form, the CDR3 reads TGTGCCAGCAGCTTGTCGCAGTCATATGGCTACACCTTC.

In its sample, this clone was seen once. The genes are TRBV11-2 and TRBJ1-5, with unresolved D. CDR3 length: 15 residues. Germline CDR1 SGHAT, CDR2 FQNNGV. The V and J ends lost 5 bases and 0 bases respectively, with 11 bases between them. The CDR3 is CASSTGVYSNQPQHF. DNA for the CDR3: TGTGCCAGCAGCACCGGGGTTTATAGCAATCAGCCCCAGCATTTT.

This sequence joins TRBV5-1 and TRBJ2-7; possibly TRBD1 for D (6 bases). The V and J ends lost 0 bases and 0 bases respectively, with 10 bases between them. This CDR3 is built from 15 residues. CDR1 is SGHRS and CDR2 is YFSETQ in the germline V gene. The CDR3 here is CASSLDRVVSYEQYF. CDR3 nucleotides: TGCGCCAGCAGCTTGGACAGGGTGGTCTCCTACGAGCAGTACTTC.

The chain carries TRBV6-1 and TRBJ1-1; no clear D. CDR3 length equals 14 residues. Deletions cut 6 bases from V and 3 bases from J, with 14 bases between. Germline V lookup: CDR1 MNHNS, CDR2 SASEGT. The CDR3 spells CASRLRNRDTEAFF. CDR3 in DNA: TGTGCCAGCAGACTTCGAAACCGGGACACTGAAGCTTTCTTT.

The V and J genes are TRBV10-3 and TRBJ1-2; TRBD1 matches at 7 bases. The V and J ends lost 7 bases and 7 bases, in that order; junction bases with no gene match: 3. Germline V gene lookup returns CDR1 ENHRY and CDR2 SYGVKD. This CDR3 contains 11 residues. CDR3 coding DNA: TGTGCCATCAACAGGGGAGGTGGCTACACCTTC. As protein: CAINRGGGYTF.

The rearrangement joins TRBV4-1 to TRBJ1-1; TRBD1 is a possible D gene (6 bases). Deletions cut 0 bases from V and 9 bases from J, with 14 bases between. The CDR3 is made up of 14 amino acids. Germline-derived CDR1 and CDR2 are MGHRA and YSYEKL. CDR3 sequence (DNA): TGCGCCAGCAGCCAAGATATGGGTAGGGGGAAAGCTTTCTTT. As protein: CASSQDMGRGKAFF.

J is TRBJ1-3 and V is TRBV5-1, with a weak D call TRBD1 (6 bases). Germline values: CDR1 SGHRS, CDR2 YFSETQ. This CDR3 region has 16 residues. Trimming removed 3 bases at V and 3 bases at J, with 16 bases between. The CDR3 bases are TGCGCCAGCAGCTGGGCTCCCGGGACAAATGGAAACACCATATATTTT. Protein sequence: CASSWAPGTNGNTIYF.